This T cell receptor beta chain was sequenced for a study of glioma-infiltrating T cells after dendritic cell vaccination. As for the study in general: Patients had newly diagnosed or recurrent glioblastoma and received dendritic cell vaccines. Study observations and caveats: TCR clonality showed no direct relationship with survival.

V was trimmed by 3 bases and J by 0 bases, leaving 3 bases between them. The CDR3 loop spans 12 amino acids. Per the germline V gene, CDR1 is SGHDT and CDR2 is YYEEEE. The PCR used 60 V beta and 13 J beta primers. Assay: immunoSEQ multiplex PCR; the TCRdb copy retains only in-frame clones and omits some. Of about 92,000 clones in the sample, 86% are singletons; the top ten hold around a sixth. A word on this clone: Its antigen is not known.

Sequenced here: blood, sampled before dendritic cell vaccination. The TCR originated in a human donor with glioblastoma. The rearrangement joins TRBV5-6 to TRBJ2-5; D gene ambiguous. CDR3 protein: CASSSYQETQYF. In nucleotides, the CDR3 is TGTGCCAGCAGCTCCTACCAAGAGACCCAGTACTTC.